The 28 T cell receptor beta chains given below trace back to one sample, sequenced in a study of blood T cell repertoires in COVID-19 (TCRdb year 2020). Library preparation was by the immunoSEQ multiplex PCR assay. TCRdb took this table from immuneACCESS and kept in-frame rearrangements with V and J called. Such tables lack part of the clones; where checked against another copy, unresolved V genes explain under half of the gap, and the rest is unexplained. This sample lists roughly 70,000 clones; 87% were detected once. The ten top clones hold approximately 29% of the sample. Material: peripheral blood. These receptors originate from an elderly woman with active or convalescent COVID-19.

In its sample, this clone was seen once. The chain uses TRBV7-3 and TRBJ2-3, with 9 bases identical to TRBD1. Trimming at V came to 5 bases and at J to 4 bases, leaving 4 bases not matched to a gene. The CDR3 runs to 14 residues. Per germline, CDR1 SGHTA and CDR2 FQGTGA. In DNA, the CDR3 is TGTGCCAGCAGCAGGACAGGGGCCGCAGATACGCAGTATTTT. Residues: CASSRTGAADTQYF.

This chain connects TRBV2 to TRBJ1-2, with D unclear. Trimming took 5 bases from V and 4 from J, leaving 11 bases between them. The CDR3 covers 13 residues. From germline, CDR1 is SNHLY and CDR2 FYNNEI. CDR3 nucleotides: TGTGCCAGCAGTAAGCTATCTGGCTATGGCTACACCTTC. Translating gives CASSKLSGYGYTF.

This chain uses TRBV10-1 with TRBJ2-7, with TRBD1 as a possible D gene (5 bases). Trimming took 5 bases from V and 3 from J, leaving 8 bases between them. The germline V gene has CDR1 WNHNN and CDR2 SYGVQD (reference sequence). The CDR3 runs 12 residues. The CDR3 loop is CASSPRDYEQYF. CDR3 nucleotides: TGCGCCAGCAGTCCCAGGGACTACGAGCAGTACTTC.

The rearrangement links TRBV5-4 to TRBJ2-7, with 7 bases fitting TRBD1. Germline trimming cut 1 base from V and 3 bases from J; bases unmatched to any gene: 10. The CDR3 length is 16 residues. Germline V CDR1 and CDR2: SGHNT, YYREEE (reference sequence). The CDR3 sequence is CASSLLPWDSDYEQYF. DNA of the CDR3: TGTGCCAGCAGCTTGTTACCTTGGGACAGTGACTACGAGCAGTACTTC.

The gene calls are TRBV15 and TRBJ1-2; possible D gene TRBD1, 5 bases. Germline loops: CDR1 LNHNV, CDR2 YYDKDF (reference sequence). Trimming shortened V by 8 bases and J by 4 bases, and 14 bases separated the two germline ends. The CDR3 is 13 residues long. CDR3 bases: TGTGCCACCTCTACCGGGGGGGTCTATGGCTACACCTTC. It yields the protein CATSTGGVYGYTF.

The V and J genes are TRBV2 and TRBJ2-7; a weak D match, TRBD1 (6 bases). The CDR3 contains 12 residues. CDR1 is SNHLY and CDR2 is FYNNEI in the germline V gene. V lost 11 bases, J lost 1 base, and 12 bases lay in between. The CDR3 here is CARGGQSYEQYF. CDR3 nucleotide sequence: TGTGCCCGGGGCGGACAGTCCTACGAGCAGTACTTC.

The CDR3 loop is CASSPGAPYGYTF. The DNA of the CDR3 is TGTGCCAGCTCACCAGGAGCTCCCTATGGCTACACCTTC. The chain is built from TRBV18 and TRBJ1-2; D ambiguous. V lost 2 bases, J lost 4 bases, and 8 bases lay in between. This CDR3 region has 13 residues. Per germline, CDR1 KGHSH and CDR2 LQKENI.

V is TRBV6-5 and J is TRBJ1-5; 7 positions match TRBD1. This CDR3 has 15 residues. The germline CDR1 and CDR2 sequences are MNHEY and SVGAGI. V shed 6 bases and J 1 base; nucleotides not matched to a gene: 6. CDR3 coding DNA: TGTGCCAGCAGGGGCCCAGGGGGGAGCAATCAGCCCCAGCATTTT. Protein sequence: CASRGPGGSNQPQHF.

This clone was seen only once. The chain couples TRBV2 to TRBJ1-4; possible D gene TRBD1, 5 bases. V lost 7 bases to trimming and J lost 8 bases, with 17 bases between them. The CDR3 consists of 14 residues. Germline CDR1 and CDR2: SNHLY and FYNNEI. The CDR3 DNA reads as TGTGCCAGCACCGCTTTGGGGCTTGGGGAAAAACTGTTTTTT. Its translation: CASTALGLGEKLFF. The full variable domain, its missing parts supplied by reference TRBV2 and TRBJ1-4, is EPEVTQTPSHQVTQMGQEVILRCVPISNHLYFYWYRQILGQKVEFLVSFYNNEISEKSEIFDDQFSVERPDGSNFTLKIRSTKLEDSAMYFCASTALGLGEKLFFGSGTQLSVL.

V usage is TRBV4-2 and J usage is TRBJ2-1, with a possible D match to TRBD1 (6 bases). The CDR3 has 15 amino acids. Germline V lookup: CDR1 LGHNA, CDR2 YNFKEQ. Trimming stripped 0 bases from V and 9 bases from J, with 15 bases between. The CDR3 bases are TGTGCCAGCAGCCAAGATCTTTCAGGGGACGCTGAGCAGTTCTTC. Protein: CASSQDLSGDAEQFF.

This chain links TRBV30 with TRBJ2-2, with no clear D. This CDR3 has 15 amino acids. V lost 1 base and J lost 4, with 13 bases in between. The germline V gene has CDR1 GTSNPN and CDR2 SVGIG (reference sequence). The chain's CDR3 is CAWSGVVGLTGELFF. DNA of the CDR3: TGTGCCTGGAGTGGTGTCGTTGGCCTCACCGGGGAGCTGTTTTTT.

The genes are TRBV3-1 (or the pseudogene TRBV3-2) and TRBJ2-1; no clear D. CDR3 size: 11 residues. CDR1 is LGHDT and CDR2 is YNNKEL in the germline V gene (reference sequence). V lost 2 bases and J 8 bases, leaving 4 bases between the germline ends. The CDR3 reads CASSQYYEQFF. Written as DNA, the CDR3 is TGTGCCAGCAGCCAATATTATGAGCAGTTCTTC.

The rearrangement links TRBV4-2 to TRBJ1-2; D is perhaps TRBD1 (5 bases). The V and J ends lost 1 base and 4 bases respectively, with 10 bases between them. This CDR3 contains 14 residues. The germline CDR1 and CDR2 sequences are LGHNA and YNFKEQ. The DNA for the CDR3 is TGTGCCAGCAGCCAAGCAAGGGGCACCTATGGCTACACCTTC. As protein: CASSQARGTYGYTF.

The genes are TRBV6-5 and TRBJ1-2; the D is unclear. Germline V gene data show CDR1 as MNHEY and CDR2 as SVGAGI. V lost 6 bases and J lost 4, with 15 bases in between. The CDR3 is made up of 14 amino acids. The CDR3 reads CASRPLSSLYGYTF. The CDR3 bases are TGTGCCAGCAGACCTCTCTCAAGCCTCTATGGCTACACCTTC.

The CDR3 is CASSLVPGASHNEQFF. CDR3 coding DNA: TGTGCCAGCAGCTTAGTCCCAGGCGCTAGCCACAATGAGCAGTTCTTC. The rearrangement uses TRBV7-8 and TRBJ2-1; the D gene is possibly TRBD2 (5 bases). Deletions cut 1 base from V and 5 bases from J, with 15 bases between. The CDR3 has 16 amino acids. Germline loops: CDR1 SGHVS, CDR2 FQNEAQ.

The CDR3 DNA reads as TGCGCCAGCAGTCAGGGGTGGGGGAGGGATCAGCCCCAGCATTTT. Its protein is CASSQGWGRDQPQHF. The rearrangement uses TRBV10-1 and TRBJ1-5; the D gene is possibly TRBD1 (6 bases). CDR1 WNHNN and CDR2 SYGVQD come from the germline V gene (reference sequence). The V gene lost 5 bases and the J gene lost 5 bases, with 16 bases spanning the gap. The CDR3 runs 15 residues.

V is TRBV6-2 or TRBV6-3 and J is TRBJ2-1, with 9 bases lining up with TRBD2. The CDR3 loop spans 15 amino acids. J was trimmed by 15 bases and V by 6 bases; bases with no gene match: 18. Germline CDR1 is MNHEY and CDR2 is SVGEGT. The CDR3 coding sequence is TGTGCCAGCAGCCGACCCCTTAGCGGGGGCTATCATCGGTTCTTC. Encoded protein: CASSRPLSGGYHRFF.

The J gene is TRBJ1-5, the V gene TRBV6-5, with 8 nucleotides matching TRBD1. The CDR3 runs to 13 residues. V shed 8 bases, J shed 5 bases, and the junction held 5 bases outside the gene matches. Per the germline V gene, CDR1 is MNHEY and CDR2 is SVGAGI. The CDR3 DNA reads TGTGCCAGCCTCGAGACAGGGGATCAGCCCCAGCATTTT. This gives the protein CASLETGDQPQHF.

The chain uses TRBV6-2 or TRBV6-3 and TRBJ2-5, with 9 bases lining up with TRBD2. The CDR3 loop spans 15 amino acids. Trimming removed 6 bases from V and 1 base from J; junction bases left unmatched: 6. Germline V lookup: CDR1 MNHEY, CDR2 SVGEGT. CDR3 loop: CASSWGGGAQETQYF. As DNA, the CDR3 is TGTGCCAGCAGCTGGGGCGGGGGGGCCCAAGAGACCCAGTACTTC.

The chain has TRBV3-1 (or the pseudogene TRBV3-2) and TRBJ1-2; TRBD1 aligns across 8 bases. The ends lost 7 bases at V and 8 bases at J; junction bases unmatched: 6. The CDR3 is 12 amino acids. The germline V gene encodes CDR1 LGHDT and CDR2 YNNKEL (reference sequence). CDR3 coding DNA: TGTGCCAGCACTCAGGGGGCTGGCGGCTACACCTTC. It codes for CASTQGAGGYTF.

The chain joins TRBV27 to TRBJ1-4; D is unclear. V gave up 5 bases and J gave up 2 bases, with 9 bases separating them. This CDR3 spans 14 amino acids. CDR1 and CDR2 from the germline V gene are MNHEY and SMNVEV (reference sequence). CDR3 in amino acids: CASSPPGTNEKLFF. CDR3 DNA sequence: TGTGCCAGCAGTCCTCCCGGGACTAATGAAAAACTGTTTTTT.

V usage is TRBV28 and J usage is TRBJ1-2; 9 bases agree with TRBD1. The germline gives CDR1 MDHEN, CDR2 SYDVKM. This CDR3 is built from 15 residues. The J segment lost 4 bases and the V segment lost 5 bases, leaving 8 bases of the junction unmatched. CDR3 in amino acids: CASSLPGQGLYGYTF. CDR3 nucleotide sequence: TGTGCCAGCAGTCTGCCGGGACAGGGTCTCTATGGCTACACCTTC.

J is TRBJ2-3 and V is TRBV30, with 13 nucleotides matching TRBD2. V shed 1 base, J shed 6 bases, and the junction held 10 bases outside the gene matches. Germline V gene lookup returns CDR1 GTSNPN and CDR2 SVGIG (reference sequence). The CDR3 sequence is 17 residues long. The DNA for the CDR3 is TGTGCCTGGAGTGACACTAGCGGGAGGGTGAAGCGGGATACGCAGTATTTT. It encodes CAWSDTSGRVKRDTQYF.

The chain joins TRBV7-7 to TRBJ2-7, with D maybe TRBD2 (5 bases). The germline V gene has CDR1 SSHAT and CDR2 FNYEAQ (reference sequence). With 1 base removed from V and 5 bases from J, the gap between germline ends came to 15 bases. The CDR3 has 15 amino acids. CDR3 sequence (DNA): TGTGCCAGCAGCTTAGGGACTGGGTCGTTCCACGAGCAGTACTTC. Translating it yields CASSLGTGSFHEQYF.

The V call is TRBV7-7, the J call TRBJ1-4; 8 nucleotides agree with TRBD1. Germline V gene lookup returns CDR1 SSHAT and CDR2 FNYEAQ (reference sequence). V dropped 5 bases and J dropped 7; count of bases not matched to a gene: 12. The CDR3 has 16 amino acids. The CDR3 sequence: CASSPSRRGRREKLFF. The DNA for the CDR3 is TGTGCCAGCAGCCCCTCCCGCAGGGGGCGTCGTGAAAAACTGTTTTTT.

In nucleotides, the CDR3 is TGCAGTGCTAGTGGGACAGGGGGTTTCAGCAATCAGCCCCAGCATTTT. This gives the protein CSASGTGGFSNQPQHF. This chain links TRBV20-1 with TRBJ1-5; 11 bases are shared with TRBD1. The CDR3 has 16 amino acids. In germline, CDR1 is DFQATT, CDR2 SNEGSKA (reference sequence). Unmatched junction bases numbered 5, after V lost 3 bases and J lost 1 base.

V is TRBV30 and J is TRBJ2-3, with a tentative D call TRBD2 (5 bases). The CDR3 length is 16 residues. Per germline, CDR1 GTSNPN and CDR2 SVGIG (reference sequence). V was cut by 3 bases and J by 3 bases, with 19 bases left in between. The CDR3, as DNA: TGTGCCTGGAGCACGTTTCCGGGCGGGCTGACAGATACGCAGTATTTT. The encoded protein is CAWSTFPGGLTDTQYF.

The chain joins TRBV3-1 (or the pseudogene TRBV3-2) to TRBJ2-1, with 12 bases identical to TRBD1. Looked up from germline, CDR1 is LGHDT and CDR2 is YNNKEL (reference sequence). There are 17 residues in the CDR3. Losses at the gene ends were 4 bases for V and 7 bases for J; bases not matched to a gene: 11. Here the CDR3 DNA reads TGTGCCAGCAGCCGTAGAGCCGGGACAGGGGGCGGGAATGAGCAGTTCTTC. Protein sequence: CASSRRAGTGGGNEQFF.